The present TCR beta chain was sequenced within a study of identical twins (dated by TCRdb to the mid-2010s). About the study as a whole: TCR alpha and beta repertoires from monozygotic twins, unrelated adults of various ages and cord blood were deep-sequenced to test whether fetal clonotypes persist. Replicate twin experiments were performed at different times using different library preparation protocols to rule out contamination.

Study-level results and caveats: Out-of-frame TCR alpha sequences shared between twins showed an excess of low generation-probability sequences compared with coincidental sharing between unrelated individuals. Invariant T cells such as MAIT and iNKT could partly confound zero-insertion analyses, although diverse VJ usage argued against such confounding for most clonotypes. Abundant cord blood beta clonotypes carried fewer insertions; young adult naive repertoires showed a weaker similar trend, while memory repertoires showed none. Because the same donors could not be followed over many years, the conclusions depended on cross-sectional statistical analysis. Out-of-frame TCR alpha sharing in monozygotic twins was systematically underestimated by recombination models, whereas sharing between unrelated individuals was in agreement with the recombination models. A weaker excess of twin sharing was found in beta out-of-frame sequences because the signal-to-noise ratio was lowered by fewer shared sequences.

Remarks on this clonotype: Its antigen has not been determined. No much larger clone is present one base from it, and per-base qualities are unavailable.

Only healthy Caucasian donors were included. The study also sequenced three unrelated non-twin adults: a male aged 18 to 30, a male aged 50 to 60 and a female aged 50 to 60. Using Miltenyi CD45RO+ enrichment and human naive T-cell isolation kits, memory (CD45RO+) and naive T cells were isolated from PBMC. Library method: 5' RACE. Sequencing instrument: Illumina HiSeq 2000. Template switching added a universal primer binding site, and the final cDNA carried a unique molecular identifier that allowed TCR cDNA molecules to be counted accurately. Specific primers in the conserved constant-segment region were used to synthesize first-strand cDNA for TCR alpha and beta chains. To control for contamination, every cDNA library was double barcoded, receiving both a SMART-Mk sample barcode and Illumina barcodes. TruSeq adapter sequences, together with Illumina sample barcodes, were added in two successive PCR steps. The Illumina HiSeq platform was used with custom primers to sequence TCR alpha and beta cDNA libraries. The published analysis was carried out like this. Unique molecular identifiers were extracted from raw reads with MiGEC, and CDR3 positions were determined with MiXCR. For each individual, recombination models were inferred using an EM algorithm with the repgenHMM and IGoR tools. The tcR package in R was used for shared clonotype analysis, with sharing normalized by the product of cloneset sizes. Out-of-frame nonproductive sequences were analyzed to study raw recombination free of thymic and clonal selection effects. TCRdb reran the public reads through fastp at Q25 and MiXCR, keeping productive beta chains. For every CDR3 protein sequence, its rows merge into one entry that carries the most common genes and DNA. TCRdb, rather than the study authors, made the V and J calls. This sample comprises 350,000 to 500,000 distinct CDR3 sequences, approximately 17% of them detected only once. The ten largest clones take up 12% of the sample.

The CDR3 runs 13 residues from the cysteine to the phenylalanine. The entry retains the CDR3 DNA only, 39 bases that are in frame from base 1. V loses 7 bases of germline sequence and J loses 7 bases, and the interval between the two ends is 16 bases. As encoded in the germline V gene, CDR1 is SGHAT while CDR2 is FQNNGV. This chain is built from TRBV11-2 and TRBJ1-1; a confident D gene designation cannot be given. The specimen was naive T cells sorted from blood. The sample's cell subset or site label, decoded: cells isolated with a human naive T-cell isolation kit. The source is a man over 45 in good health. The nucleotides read TGTGCCAGCAACATTCCGGACCCCAATGAAGCTTTCTTT. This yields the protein CASNIPDPNEAFF.